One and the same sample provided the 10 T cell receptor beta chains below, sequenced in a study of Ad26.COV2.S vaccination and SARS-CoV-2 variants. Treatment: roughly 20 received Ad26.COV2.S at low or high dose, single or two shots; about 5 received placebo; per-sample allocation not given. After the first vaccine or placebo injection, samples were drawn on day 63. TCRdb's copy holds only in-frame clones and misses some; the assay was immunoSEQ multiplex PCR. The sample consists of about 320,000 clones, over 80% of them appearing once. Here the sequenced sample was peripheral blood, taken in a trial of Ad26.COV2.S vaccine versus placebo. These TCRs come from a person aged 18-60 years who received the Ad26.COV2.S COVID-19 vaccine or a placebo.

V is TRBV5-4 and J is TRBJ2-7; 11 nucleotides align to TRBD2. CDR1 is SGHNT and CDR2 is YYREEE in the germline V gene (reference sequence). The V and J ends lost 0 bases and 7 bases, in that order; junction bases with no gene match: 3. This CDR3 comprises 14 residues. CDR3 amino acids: CASSLGLAGMEQYF. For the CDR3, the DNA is TGTGCCAGCAGCTTGGGACTAGCGGGGATGGAGCAGTACTTC.

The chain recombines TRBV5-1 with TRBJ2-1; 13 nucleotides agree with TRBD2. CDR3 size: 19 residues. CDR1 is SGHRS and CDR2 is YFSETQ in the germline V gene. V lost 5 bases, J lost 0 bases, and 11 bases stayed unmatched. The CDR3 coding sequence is TGCGCCAGCAGTTACCGACTAGCGGGGGGTGTGAGCTCCTACAATGAGCAGTTCTTC. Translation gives CASSYRLAGGVSSYNEQFF.

The CDR3 DNA is TGTGCCAGCAGCCAAACCGCTAGCGGGGGGGCTTCAGATACGCAGTATTTT. Its protein is CASSQTASGGASDTQYF. The genes are TRBV4-2 and TRBJ2-3, with 12 bases that match TRBD2. This CDR3 is 17 amino acids long. Looked up from germline, CDR1 is LGHNA and CDR2 is YNFKEQ. The V and J ends lost 2 bases and 4 bases, in that order; junction bases with no gene match: 7.

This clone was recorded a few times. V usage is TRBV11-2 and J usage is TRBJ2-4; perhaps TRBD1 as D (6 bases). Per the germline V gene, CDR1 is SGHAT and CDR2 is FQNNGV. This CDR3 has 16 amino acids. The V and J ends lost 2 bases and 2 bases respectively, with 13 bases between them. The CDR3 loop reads CASSLQGPPPKNIQYF. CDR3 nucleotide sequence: TGTGCCAGCAGCTTACAGGGGCCCCCGCCCAAAAACATTCAGTACTTC. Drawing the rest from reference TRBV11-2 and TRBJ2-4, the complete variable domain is EAGVAQSPRYKIIEKRQSVAFWCNPISGHATLYWYQQILGQGPKLLIQFQNNGVVDDSQLPKDRFSAERLKGVDSTLKIQPAKLEDSAVYLCASSLQGPPPKNIQYFGAGTRLSVL.

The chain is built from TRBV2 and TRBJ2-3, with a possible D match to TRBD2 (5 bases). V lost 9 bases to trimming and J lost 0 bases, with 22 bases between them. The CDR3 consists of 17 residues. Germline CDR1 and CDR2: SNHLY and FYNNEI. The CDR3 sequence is CASNDWRVLESTDTQYF. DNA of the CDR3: TGTGCCAGTAACGATTGGCGGGTCCTCGAAAGCACAGATACGCAGTATTTT.

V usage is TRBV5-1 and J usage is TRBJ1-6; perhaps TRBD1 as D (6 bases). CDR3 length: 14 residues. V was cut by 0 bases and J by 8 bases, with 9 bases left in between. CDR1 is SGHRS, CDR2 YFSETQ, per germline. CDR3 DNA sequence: TGCGCCAGCAGCTTGGGGGAGGGGGATTCACCCCTCCACTTT. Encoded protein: CASSLGEGDSPLHF.

The chain's CDR3 is CASSLGGTSGTSYEQYF. In nucleotides, the CDR3 is TGTGCCAGCAGCTTAGGGGGGACTAGCGGGACTTCCTACGAGCAGTACTTC. The chain carries TRBV7-8 and TRBJ2-7; 13 nucleotides align to TRBD2. This CDR3 is 17 amino acids long. The germline V gene has CDR1 SGHVS and CDR2 FQNEAQ. With 1 base clipped from V and 1 base from J, the junction kept 4 bases outside the gene matches.

The CDR3 here is CASSQNSDRMKTQYF. In DNA form, the CDR3 reads TGCGCCAGCAGTCAAAACTCGGACAGGATGAAGACCCAGTACTTC. The chain carries TRBV4-1 and TRBJ2-5; 7 nucleotides match TRBD1. Per the germline V gene, CDR1 is MGHRA and CDR2 is YSYEKL. CDR3 length: 15 amino acids. Germline trimming cut 6 bases from V and 6 bases from J; bases unmatched to any gene: 13.

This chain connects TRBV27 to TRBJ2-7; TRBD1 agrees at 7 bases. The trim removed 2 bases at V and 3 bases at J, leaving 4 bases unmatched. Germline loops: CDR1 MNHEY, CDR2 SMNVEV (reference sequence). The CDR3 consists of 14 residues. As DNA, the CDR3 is TGTGCCAGCAGTTTAAGGGGACAGAGCTACGAGCAGTACTTC. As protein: CASSLRGQSYEQYF.

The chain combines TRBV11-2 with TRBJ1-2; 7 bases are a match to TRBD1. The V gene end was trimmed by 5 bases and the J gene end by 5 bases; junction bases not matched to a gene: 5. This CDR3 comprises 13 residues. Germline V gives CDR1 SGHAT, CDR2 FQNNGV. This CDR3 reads CASSTDRQYGYTF. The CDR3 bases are TGTGCCAGCAGCACGGACAGGCAGTATGGCTACACCTTC.